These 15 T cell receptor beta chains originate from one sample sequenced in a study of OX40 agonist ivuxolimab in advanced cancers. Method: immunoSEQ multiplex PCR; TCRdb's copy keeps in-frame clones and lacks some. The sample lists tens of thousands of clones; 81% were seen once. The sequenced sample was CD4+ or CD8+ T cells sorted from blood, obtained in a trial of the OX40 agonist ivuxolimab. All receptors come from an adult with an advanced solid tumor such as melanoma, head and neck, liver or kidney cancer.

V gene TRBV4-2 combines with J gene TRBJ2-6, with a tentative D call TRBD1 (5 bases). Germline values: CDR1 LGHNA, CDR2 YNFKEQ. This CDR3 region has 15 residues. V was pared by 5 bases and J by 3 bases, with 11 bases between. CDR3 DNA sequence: TGTGCCAGCAGCAAGGGGCTAGGTGGGGCCAACGTCCTGACTTTC. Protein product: CASSKGLGGANVLTF.

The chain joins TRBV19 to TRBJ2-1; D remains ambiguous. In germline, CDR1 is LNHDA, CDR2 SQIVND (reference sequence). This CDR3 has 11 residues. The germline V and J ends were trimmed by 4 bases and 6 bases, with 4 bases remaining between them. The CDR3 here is CASSTFNEQFF. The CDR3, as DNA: TGTGCCAGTAGTACGTTCAATGAGCAGTTCTTC.

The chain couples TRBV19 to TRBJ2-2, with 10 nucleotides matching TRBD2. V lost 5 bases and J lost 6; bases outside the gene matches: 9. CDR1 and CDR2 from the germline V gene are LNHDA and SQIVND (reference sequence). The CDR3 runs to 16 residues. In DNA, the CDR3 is TGTGCCAGTAGTCCTCTAGCGGGAGTCCGGGCCGGGGAGCTGTTTTTT. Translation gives CASSPLAGVRAGELFF.

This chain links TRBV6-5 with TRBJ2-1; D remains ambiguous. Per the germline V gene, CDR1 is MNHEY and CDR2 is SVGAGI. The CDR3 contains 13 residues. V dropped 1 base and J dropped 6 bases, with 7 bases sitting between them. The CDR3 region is CASSYLASNEQFF. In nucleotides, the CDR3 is TGTGCCAGCAGTTACTTGGCCTCCAATGAGCAGTTCTTC.

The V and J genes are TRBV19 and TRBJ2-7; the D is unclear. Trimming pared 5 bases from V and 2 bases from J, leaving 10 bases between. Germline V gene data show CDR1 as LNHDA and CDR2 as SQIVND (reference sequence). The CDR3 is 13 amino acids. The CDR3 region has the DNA TGTGCCAGTAGTCCGAGGACCACCTACGAGCAGTACTTC. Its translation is CASSPRTTYEQYF. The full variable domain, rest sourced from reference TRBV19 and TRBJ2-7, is DGGITQSPKYLFRKEGQNVTLSCEQNLNHDAMYWYRQDPGQGLRLIYYSQIVNDFQKGDIAEGYSVSREKKESFPLTVTSAQKNPTAFYLCASSPRTTYEQYFGPGTRLTVT.

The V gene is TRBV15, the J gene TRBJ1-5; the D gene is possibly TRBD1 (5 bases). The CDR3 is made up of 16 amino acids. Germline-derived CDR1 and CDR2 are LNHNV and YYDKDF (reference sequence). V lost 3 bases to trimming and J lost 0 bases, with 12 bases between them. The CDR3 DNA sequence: TGTGCCACCAGCAGCTCAGCAGGGTATAGCAATCAGCCCCAGCATTTT. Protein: CATSSSAGYSNQPQHF.

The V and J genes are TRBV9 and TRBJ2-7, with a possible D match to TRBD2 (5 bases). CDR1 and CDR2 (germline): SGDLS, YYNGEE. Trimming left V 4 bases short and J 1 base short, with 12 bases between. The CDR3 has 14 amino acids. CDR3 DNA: TGTGCCAGCAGCTCCCGGGATATTTCCTACGAGCAGTACTTC. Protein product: CASSSRDISYEQYF.

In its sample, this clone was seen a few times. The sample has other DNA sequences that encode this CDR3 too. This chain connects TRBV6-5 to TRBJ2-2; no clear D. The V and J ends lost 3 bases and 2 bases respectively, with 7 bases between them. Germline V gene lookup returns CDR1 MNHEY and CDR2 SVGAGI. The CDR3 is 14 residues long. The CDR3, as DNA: TGTGCCAGCAGTTATGGGATTAACACCGGGGAGCTGTTTTTT. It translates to CASSYGINTGELFF.

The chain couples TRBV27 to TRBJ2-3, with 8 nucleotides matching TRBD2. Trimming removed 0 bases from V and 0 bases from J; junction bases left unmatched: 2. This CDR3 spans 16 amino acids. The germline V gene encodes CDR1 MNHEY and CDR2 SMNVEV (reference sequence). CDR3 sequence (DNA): TGTGCCAGCAGTTTATCGGCTAGCGGGAGCACAGATACGCAGTATTTT. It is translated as CASSLSASGSTDTQYF.

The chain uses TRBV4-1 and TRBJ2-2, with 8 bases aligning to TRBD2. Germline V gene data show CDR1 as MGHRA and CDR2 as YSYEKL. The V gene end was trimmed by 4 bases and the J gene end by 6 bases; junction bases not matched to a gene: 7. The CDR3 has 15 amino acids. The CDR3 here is CASSPFAGGAGELFF. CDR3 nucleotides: TGCGCCAGCAGCCCCTTCGCCGGGGGGGCCGGGGAGCTGTTTTTT.

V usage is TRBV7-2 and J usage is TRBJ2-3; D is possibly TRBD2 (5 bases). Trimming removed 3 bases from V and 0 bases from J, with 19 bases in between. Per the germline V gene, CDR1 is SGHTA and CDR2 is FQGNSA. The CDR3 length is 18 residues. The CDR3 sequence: CASSFDPTQAASTDTQYF. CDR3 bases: TGTGCCAGCAGCTTCGATCCTACCCAAGCGGCAAGCACAGATACGCAGTATTTT.

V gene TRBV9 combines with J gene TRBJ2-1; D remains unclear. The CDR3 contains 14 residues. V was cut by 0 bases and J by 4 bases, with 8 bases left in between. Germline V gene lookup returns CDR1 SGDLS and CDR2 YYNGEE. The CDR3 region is CASSVEGDYNEQFF. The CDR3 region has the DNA TGTGCCAGCAGCGTAGAAGGTGATTACAATGAGCAGTTCTTC.

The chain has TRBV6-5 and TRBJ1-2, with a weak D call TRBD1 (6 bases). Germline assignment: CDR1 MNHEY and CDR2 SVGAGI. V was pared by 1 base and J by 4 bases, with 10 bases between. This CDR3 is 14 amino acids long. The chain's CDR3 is CASSYFLGAYGYTF. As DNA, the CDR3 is TGTGCCAGCAGTTACTTTTTGGGGGCCTATGGCTACACCTTC.

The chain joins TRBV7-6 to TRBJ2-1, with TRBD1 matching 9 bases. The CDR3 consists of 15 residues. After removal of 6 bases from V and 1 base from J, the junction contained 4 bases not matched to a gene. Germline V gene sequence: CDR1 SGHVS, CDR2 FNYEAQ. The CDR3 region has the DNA TGTGCCAGCAGGGGGGACAGGGCGTCCTACAATGAGCAGTTCTTC. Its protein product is CASRGDRASYNEQFF.

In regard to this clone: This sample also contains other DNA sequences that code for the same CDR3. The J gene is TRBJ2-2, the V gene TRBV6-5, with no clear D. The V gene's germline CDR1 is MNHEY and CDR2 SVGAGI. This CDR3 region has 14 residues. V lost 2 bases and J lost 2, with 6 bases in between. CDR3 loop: CASSYGINTGELFF. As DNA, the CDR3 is TGTGCCAGCAGTTACGGGATCAACACCGGGGAGCTGTTTTTT.